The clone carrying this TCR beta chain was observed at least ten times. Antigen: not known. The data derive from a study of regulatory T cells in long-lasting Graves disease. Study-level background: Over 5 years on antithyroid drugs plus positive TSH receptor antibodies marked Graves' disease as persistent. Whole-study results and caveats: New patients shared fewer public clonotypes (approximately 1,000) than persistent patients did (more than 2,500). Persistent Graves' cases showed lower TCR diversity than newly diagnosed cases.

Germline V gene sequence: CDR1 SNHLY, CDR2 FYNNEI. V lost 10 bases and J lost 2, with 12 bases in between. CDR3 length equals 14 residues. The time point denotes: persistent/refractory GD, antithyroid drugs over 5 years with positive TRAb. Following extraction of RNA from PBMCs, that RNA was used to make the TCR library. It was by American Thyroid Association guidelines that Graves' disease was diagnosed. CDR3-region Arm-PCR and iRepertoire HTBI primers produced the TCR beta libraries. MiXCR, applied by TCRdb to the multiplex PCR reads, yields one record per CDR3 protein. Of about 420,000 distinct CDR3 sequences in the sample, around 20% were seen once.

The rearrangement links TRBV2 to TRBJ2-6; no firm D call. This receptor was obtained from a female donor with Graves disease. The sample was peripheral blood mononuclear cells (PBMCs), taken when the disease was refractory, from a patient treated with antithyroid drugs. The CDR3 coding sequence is TGTGCCACCGGCGATGCTACTGGGGCCAACGTCCTGACTTTC. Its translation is CATGDATGANVLTF.